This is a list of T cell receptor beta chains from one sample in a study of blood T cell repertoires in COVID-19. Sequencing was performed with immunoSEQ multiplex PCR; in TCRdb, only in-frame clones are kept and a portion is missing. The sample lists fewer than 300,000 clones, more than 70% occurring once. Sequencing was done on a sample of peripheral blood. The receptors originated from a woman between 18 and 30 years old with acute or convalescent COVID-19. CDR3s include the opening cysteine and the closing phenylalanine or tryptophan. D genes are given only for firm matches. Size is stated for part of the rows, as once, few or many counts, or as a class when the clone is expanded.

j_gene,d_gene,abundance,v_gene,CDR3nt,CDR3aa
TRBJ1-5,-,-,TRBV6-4,TGTGCCAGTTCGACAGGCTGGAATCAGCCCCAGCATTTT,CASSTGWNQPQHF
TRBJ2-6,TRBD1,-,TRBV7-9,TGTGCCAGCAGCCGCAATGTAGGGGGCGCTGCTGGGGCCAACGTCCTGACTTTC,CASSRNVGGAAGANVLTF
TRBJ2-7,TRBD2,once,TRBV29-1,TGCAGCCCCTCACGATTACTAGCGGAGCAGTACTTC,CSPSRLLAEQYF
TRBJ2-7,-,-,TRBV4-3,TGCGCCAGCAGCCAAGAAAACAGGGTCAGGCCCTACGAGCAGTACTTC,CASSQENRVRPYEQYF
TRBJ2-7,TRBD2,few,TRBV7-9,TGTGCCAGCAGCCCTAGCGGTTCCTACGAGCAGTACTTC,CASSPSGSYEQYF
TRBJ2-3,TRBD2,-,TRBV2,TGTGCCAGCAGGGAGGCGGGGGGAGGGCCGGATACGCAGTATTTT,CASREAGGGPDTQYF
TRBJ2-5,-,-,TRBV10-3,TGTGCCATCAGTGATCGGGGGTTCGGCGAGACCCAGTACTTC,CAISDRGFGETQYF
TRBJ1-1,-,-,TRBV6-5,TGTGCCAGCAGTTACTCGTCAGGGCTCACTGAAGCTTTCTTT,CASSYSSGLTEAFF
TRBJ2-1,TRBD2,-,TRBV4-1,TGCGCCAGCAGCCAAGATGTGGGAAGCGGGAGGCTTGAGCAGTTCTTC,CASSQDVGSGRLEQFF
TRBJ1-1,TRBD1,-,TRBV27,TGTGCCAGCAGTCCGACAGGGGGCAGGGTGGCTTTCTTT,CASSPTGGRVAFF
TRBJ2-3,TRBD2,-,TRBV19,TGTGCCAGTGCAGTGACTAGCGGGACGGTAGATACGCAGTATTTT,CASAVTSGTVDTQYF
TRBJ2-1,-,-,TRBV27,TGTGCCAGCAGTTTCCCCCCCTTTCTTGAGCAGTTCTTC,CASSFPPFLEQFF
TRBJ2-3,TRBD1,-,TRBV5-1,TGCGCCAGCAGCTTGGGGGAGACAGGGTCCCTAGGGGATTTT,CASSLGETGSLGDF
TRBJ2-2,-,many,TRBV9,TGTGCCAGCAGCGCTAATAGTGAAGCCGGGGAGCTGTTTTTT,CASSANSEAGELFF
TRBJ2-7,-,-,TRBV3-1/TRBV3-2,TGTGCCAGCAGCGATCTAGGAAGGTCCTACGAGCAGTACTTC,CASSDLGRSYEQYF
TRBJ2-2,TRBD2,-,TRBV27,TGTGCCAGCAGTTTGGGCCTAGCGGGATCCGGGGAGCTGTTTTTT,CASSLGLAGSGELFF
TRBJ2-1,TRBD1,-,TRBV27,TGTGCCAGCAGTTTAATCGGCAGGGGGCCCAACAATGAGCAGTTCTTC,CASSLIGRGPNNEQFF
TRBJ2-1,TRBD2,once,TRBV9,TGTGCCAGCAGCGGAACCACTAGCGGGAGGTGGAATGAGCAGTTCTTC,CASSGTTSGRWNEQFF